Listed below are T cell receptor beta chains from one sample, sequenced in a study of T cells in Graves' hyperthyroidism and ophthalmopathy. TCRdb used MiXCR to reprocess the multiplex PCR reads, holding one entry per CDR3 protein. The sample consists of 350,000 to 450,000 distinct CDR3 sequences, approximately 15% of them appearing once. Sequenced sample: blood. Receptors originate from a woman aged 60 to 75 with Graves' hyperthyroidism. CDR3s include the opening cysteine and the closing phenylalanine or tryptophan. Each record gives: J gene, CDR3 length, D gene, clone size, V gene, CDR3 protein, CDR3 DNA. A D gene is named only where the DNA matches it firmly. Clone size is shown for a subset of rows, as once, few, many or a class of expanded clone.

TRBJ1-2 14 TRBD1 . TRBV7-8 CASSLTGTGKGYTF TGTGCCAGCAGCTTAACCGGGACAGGGAAAGGCTACACCTTC
TRBJ2-3 16 TRBD2 . TRBV9 CASSATGTPGGDTQYF TGTGCCAGCAGCGCAACCGGGACTCCCGGGGGGGATACGCAGTATTTT
TRBJ2-1 12 . many TRBV7-7 CATRDGDNEQFF TGTGCCACTAGAGACGGGGACAATGAGCAGTTCTTC
TRBJ2-2 14 . . TRBV7-9 CASSSTVRTGELFF TGTGCCAGCAGCTCCACCGTGCGCACCGGGGAGCTGTTTTTT
TRBJ1-2 15 . many TRBV6-6 CASSYSHESAGGYTF TGTGCCAGCAGTTACTCGCATGAGTCAGCGGGGGGCTACACCTTC
TRBJ1-2 13 . many TRBV9 CASSVDHGYGYTF TGTGCCAGCAGCGTAGATCACGGCTATGGCTACACCTTC
TRBJ2-2 15 TRBD2 many TRBV18 CASSREVHGESGLFF TGTGCCAGCTCCCGGGAGGTACATGGCGAAAGTGGACTGTTTTTT
TRBJ2-7 15 TRBD2 . TRBV2 CASSASSGRSYEQYF TGTGCCAGCAGTGCCTCTAGCGGTCGCTCCTACGAGCAGTACTTC
TRBJ2-1 16 TRBD2 many TRBV12-3/TRBV12-4 CASSPGLAGMDNEQFF TGTGCCAGCAGTCCGGGACTAGCGGGAATGGACAATGAGCAGTTCTTC
TRBJ2-5 15 TRBD2 . TRBV5-1 CASRLGGRAEETQYF TGCGCCAGCAGGTTGGGCGGGAGGGCCGAGGAGACCCAGTACTTC
TRBJ2-3 17 . . TRBV7-9 CASSLGPMALTTDTQYF TGTGCCAGCAGCTTAGGGCCAATGGCACTAACCACAGATACGCAGTATTTT
TRBJ1-1 15 . many TRBV3-1 CASSQFEGSLTEAFF TGTGCCAGCAGCCAGTTCGAGGGCAGCCTCACTGAAGCTTTCTTT
TRBJ2-1 22 TRBD2 . TRBV7-3 CASSGSARGLAGGLPSYNEQFF TGTGCCAGCAGTGGGTCCGCTCGGGGACTAGCGGGAGGCCTCCCCTCCTACAATGAGCAGTTCTTC
TRBJ1-2 14 . many TRBV6-5 CASSYASGHYGYTF TGTGCCAGCAGTTACGCCAGCGGACACTATGGCTACACCTTC
TRBJ1-2 14 TRBD1 many TRBV27 CASSPHSGGYGYTF TGTGCCAGCAGTCCCCATTCAGGGGGATATGGCTACACCTTC
TRBJ2-6 17 . . TRBV12-5 CASGLGRRDSGANVLTF TGTGCTAGTGGTTTGGGAAGAAGGGACTCTGGGGCCAACGTCCTGACTTTC
TRBJ2-7 11 . few TRBV29-1 CSARQGGEQYF TGCAGCGCAAGACAGGGAGGCGAGCAGTACTTC
TRBJ2-7 13 . many TRBV27 CASSLRPTYEQYF TGTGCCAGCAGTTTACGACCAACCTACGAGCAGTACTTC
TRBJ1-1 12 TRBD1 few TRBV29-1 CSGAGTAIEAFF TGCAGCGGAGCGGGGACAGCAATTGAAGCTTTCTTT
TRBJ2-7 15 . few TRBV19 CASSIAPGRPYEQYF TGTGCCAGTAGTATAGCCCCTGGAAGGCCCTACGAGCAGTACTTC
TRBJ2-1 15 TRBD1 . TRBV3-1 CASSLQGIPYNEQFF TGTGCCAGCAGCCTACAGGGGATTCCTTACAATGAGCAGTTCTTC
TRBJ2-5 12 . . TRBV12-3/TRBV12-4 CASSSGFETQYF TGTGCCAGCAGTTCAGGTTTTGAGACCCAGTACTTC
TRBJ1-2 13 TRBD1 many TRBV5-1 CASSTGQEYGYTF TGCGCCAGCAGCACGGGACAGGAGTATGGCTACACCTTC
TRBJ2-7 12 TRBD2 . TRBV29-1 CSVGGGGYEQYF TGCAGCGTGGGCGGGGGGGGGTACGAGCAGTACTTC
TRBJ2-7 11 . many TRBV20-1 CSALRSYEQYF TGCAGTGCTCTGCGAAGCTACGAGCAGTACTTC
TRBJ2-1 17 . . TRBV5-1 CASSLVFYGSNRGEQFF TGCGCCAGCAGCTTGGTTTTCTACGGGAGTAATAGGGGTGAGCAGTTCTTC
TRBJ1-1 16 TRBD1 few TRBV29-1 CSVKRTGGFEDTEAFF TGCAGCGTTAAAAGGACAGGGGGCTTTGAGGACACTGAAGCTTTCTTT
TRBJ2-7 16 TRBD2 many TRBV5-1 CASSSEPSGAVDEQYF TGCGCCAGCAGCTCGGAGCCTAGCGGGGCCGTCGACGAGCAGTACTTC
TRBJ2-3 15 . . TRBV9 CASSLDTGAINTQYF TGTGCCAGCAGCCTCGACACCGGGGCCATAAATACGCAGTATTTT